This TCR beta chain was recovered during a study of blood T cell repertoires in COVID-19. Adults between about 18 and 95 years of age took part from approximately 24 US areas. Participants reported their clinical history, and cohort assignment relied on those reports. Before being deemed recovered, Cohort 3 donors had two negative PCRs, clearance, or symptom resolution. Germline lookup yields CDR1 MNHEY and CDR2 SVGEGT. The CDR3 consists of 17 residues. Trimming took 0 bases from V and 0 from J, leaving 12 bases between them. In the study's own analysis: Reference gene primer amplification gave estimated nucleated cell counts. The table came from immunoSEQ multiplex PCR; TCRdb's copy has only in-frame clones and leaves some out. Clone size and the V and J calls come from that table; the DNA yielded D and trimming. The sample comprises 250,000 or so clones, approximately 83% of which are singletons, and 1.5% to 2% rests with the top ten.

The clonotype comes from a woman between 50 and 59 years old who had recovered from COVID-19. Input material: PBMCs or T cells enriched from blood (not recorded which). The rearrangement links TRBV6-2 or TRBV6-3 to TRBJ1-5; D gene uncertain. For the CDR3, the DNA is TGTGCCAGCAGTTACTCCATAGAGGAGTATAGCAATCAGCCCCAGCATTTT. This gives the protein CASSYSIEEYSNQPQHF.